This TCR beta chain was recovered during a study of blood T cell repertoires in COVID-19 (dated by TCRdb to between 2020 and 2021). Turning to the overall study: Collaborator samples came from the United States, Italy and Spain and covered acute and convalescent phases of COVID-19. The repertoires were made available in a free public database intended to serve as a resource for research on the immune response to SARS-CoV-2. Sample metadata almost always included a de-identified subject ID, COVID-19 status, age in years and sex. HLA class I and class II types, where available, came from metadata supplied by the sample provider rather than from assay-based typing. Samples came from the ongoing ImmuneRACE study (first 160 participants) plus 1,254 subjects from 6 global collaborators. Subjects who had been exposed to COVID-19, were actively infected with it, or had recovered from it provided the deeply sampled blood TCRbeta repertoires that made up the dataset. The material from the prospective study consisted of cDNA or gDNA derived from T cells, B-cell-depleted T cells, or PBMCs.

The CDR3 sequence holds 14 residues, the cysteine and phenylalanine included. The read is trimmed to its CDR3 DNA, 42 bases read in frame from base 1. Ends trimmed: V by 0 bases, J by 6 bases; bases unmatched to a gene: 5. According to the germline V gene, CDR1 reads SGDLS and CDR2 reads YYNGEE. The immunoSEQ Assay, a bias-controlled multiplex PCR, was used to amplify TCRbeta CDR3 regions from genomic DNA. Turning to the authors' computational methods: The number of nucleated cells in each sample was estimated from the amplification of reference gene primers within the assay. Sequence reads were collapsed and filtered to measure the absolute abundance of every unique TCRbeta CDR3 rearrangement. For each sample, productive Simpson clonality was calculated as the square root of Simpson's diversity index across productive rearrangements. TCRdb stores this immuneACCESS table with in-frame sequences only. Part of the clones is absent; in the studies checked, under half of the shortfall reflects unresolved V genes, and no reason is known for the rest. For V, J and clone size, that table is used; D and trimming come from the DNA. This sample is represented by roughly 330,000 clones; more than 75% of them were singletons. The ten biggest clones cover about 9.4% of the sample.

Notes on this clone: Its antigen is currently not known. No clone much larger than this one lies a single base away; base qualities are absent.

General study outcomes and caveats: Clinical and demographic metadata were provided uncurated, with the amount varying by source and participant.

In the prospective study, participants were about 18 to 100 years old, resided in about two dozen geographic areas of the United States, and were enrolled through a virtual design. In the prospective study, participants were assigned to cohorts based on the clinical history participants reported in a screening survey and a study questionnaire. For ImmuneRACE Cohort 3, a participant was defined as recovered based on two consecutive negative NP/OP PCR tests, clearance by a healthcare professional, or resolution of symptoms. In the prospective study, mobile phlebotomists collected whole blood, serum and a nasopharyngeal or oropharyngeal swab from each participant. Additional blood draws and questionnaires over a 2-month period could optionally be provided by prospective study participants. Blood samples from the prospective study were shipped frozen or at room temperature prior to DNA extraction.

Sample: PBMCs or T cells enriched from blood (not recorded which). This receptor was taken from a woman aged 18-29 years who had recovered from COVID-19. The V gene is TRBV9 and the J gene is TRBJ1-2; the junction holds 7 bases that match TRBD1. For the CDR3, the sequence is CASSVAGQSDGYTF. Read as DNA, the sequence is TGTGCCAGCAGCGTAGCGGGACAGTCAGATGGCTACACCTTC. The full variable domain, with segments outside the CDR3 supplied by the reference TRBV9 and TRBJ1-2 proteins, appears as DSGVTQTPKHLITATGQRVTLRCSPRSGDLSVYWYQQSLDQGLQFLIQYYNGEERAKGNILERFSAQQFPDLHSELNLSSLELGDSALYFCASSVAGQSDGYTFGSGTRLTVV.